These T cell receptor beta chains were read from a single sample in a study of beta chain features in type 1 diabetes. Clones were sequenced by immunoSEQ multiplex PCR, and TCRdb holds only the in-frame ones, with some missing. The sample includes about 300,000 clones, about 7.8% of them seen just once. Sequenced material: central memory CD4+ T cells from blood. The receptor source for this set is a woman aged 18-29 years in good health. Each CDR3 is given with its conserved first and last residue. Fields, in order: clone size, J gene, D gene, V gene, CDR3 DNA, CDR3 protein. D genes are given only for firm matches. Not every row has a clone size; where given, it reads once, few, many or a size class.

clone_size: few; j_call: TRBJ1-1; d_call: -; v_call: TRBV27; cdr3_nt: TGTGCCAGCAGTACCCGTGGGAGTACTGAAGCTTTCTTT; cdr3_aa: CASSTRGSTEAFF
clone_size: -; j_call: TRBJ2-1; d_call: -; v_call: TRBV11-2; cdr3_nt: TGTGCCAGCAGCCCAGCGGCGGGATGGTCCTATGAGCAGTTCTTC; cdr3_aa: CASSPAAGWSYEQFF
clone_size: -; j_call: TRBJ2-6; d_call: TRBD2; v_call: TRBV28; cdr3_nt: TGTGCCAGCGCCGGGGGAGGGACTGGGGCCAACGTCCTGACTTTC; cdr3_aa: CASAGGGTGANVLTF
clone_size: many; j_call: TRBJ2-1; d_call: -; v_call: TRBV9; cdr3_nt: TGTGCCAGCAGCGTTCAGGGGAAATACAATGAGCAGTTCTTC; cdr3_aa: CASSVQGKYNEQFF
clone_size: -; j_call: TRBJ1-1; d_call: TRBD1; v_call: TRBV7-3; cdr3_nt: TGTGCCAGCAGCACACAGGGGGATACTGAAGCTTTCTTT; cdr3_aa: CASSTQGDTEAFF
clone_size: -; j_call: TRBJ2-2; d_call: -; v_call: TRBV7-2; cdr3_nt: TGTGCCAGCAGCTCGGGCCCAAGCGGAGGGGAGCTGTTTTTT; cdr3_aa: CASSSGPSGGELFF
clone_size: -; j_call: TRBJ2-3; d_call: -; v_call: TRBV7-6; cdr3_nt: TGTGCCAGCAGCTCCGGGAACAGATACGCAGGGCAAGGGGGGCAGTATTTT; cdr3_aa: CASSSGNRYAGQGGQYF
clone_size: few; j_call: TRBJ1-2; d_call: TRBD1; v_call: TRBV29-1; cdr3_nt: TGCAGCGTTCGGGGACGGACAGGAGATGGTGATGGCTACACCTTC; cdr3_aa: CSVRGRTGDGDGYTF
clone_size: -; j_call: TRBJ2-1; d_call: -; v_call: TRBV29-1; cdr3_nt: TGCAGCGTTGGGAACCGGGACCGCGATAACAATGAGCAGTTCTTC; cdr3_aa: CSVGNRDRDNNEQFF
clone_size: many; j_call: TRBJ2-2; d_call: -; v_call: TRBV19; cdr3_nt: TGTGCCAGTAGTCAGAATCGGCTACAGAACACCGGGGAGCTGTTTTTT; cdr3_aa: CASSQNRLQNTGELFF
clone_size: many; j_call: TRBJ1-1; d_call: -; v_call: TRBV6-1; cdr3_nt: TGTGCCAGCAGAACCCAGGGCACTGGGGCTGAAGCTTTCTTT; cdr3_aa: CASRTQGTGAEAFF
clone_size: -; j_call: TRBJ1-1; d_call: -; v_call: TRBV19; cdr3_nt: TGTGCCAGTAAATCCGGACAGCACCGAACTCGCGGATACACTGAAGCTTTCTTT; cdr3_aa: CASKSGQHRTRGYTEAFF
clone_size: -; j_call: TRBJ2-2; d_call: -; v_call: TRBV5-1; cdr3_nt: TGCGCCAGCAGCTTGGACCCTAACACCGGGGAGCTGTTTTTT; cdr3_aa: CASSLDPNTGELFF
clone_size: -; j_call: TRBJ1-1; d_call: -; v_call: TRBV29-1; cdr3_nt: TGCAGCGTTGAGATAGGGAGCTGGAACACTGAAGCTTTCTTT; cdr3_aa: CSVEIGSWNTEAFF
clone_size: -; j_call: TRBJ2-2; d_call: TRBD1; v_call: TRBV7-3; cdr3_nt: TGTGCCAGCCGCGGGACAGGGGCTACCGGGGAGCTGTTTTTT; cdr3_aa: CASRGTGATGELFF
clone_size: few; j_call: TRBJ2-1; d_call: -; v_call: TRBV7-3; cdr3_nt: TGTGCCAGCAGCTTGTCGCACAATGAGCAGTTCTTC; cdr3_aa: CASSLSHNEQFF
clone_size: -; j_call: TRBJ2-5; d_call: -; v_call: TRBV7-2; cdr3_nt: TGTGCCAGCAGCCCCCGATGGGAGACCCAGTACTTC; cdr3_aa: CASSPRWETQYF
clone_size: many; j_call: TRBJ2-2; d_call: TRBD1; v_call: TRBV7-9; cdr3_nt: TGTGCCAGCAGCTCCAGGGGGCGGACCGGGGAGCTGTTTTTT; cdr3_aa: CASSSRGRTGELFF
clone_size: -; j_call: TRBJ2-3; d_call: TRBD2; v_call: TRBV7-2; cdr3_nt: TGTGCCAGCAGCTACGGGATCGCGGGGGGAGCAGATACGCAGTATTTT; cdr3_aa: CASSYGIAGGADTQYF
clone_size: -; j_call: TRBJ2-1; d_call: -; v_call: TRBV7-9; cdr3_nt: TGTGCCAGCAGCTTGGGGTTGGCTTTCAATGAGCAGTTCTTC; cdr3_aa: CASSLGLAFNEQFF
clone_size: few; j_call: TRBJ2-3; d_call: -; v_call: TRBV28; cdr3_nt: TGTGCCAGCAGCCTCACCCTAGACACAGATACGCAGTATTTT; cdr3_aa: CASSLTLDTDTQYF
clone_size: few; j_call: TRBJ2-3; d_call: -; v_call: TRBV11-1; cdr3_nt: TGTGCCAGCAGCTCCGGACAACCAGTACCGACAGATACGCAGTATTTT; cdr3_aa: CASSSGQPVPTDTQYF
clone_size: few; j_call: TRBJ2-7; d_call: TRBD1; v_call: TRBV29-1; cdr3_nt: TGCAGCGTCAGAGCCGGGACAGCATACGAGCAGTACTTC; cdr3_aa: CSVRAGTAYEQYF
clone_size: few; j_call: TRBJ2-7; d_call: TRBD2; v_call: TRBV18; cdr3_nt: TGTGCCAGCTCACCTGGCTTCGAACTAGCGGAATACGAGCAGTACTTC; cdr3_aa: CASSPGFELAEYEQYF
clone_size: few; j_call: TRBJ1-2; d_call: -; v_call: TRBV5-1; cdr3_nt: TGCGCCAGCAGCCCGACTGACAGGTCCCCATCTGGTGGCTACACCTTC; cdr3_aa: CASSPTDRSPSGGYTF
clone_size: many; j_call: TRBJ1-2; d_call: -; v_call: TRBV27; cdr3_nt: TGTGCCAGCAGTAACGGGGGATCCGGCTACACCTTC; cdr3_aa: CASSNGGSGYTF